Presented here are 24 T cell receptor beta chains from one specimen sequenced in a study of CD8 T cells in Susac syndrome. RNA amounts of about 0.45 to 1 ug underwent reverse transcription with random hexamers. TCRdb processed the immunoSEQ multiplex PCR reads anew with MiXCR; each CDR3 protein has one entry. The table records 150,000 or so distinct CDR3 sequences, 95% to 96% of them present only once. Input material: CD8+ T cells from PBMCs. Every receptor here comes from a human donor with multiple sclerosis.

The chain links TRBV7-8 to TRBJ2-5; D is unclear. Trimming took off 7 bases at V and 5 bases at J, with 11 bases between the two ends. Germline lookup yields CDR1 SGHVS and CDR2 FQNEAQ. The CDR3 extends over 12 amino acids. The CDR3 nucleotides are TGTGCCAGCAACCTATCCCCGGAGACCCAGTACTTC. Amino acid sequence: CASNLSPETQYF.

The chain has TRBV20-1 and TRBJ2-3; 7 bases line up with TRBD2. CDR1 and CDR2 (germline): DFQATT, SNEGSKA (reference sequence). The V gene end was trimmed by 7 bases and the J gene end by 6 bases; junction bases not matched to a gene: 4. The CDR3 runs 11 residues. Written as DNA, the CDR3 is TGCAGTGAGGGACTACCGGATACGCAGTATTTT. It translates to CSEGLPDTQYF.

The J gene is TRBJ2-7, the V gene TRBV2, with D possibly being TRBD2 (7 bases). The V end lost 0 bases, the J end lost 4 bases, and 16 bases lay between the germline ends. The CDR3 spans 16 residues. CDR1 and CDR2 (germline): SNHLY, FYNNEI. The CDR3 DNA reads as TGTGCCAGCAGTGAAGCATGGGCGGGGGCGACTTACGAGCAGTACGTC. Its protein is CASSEAWAGATYEQYV.

This clonotype came up once. The J gene is TRBJ1-2, the V gene TRBV15; D unresolved. This CDR3 contains 13 residues. V lost 3 bases and J lost 7, with 12 bases in between. Per the germline V gene, CDR1 is LNHNV and CDR2 is YYDKDF (reference sequence). The CDR3 is CATSSGRSGGYTF. For the CDR3, the DNA is TGTGCCACCAGCAGTGGCAGGTCTGGTGGCTACACCTTC.

This sequence joins TRBV7-8 and TRBJ2-2; D is ambiguous. This CDR3 spans 16 amino acids. V was trimmed by 4 bases and J by 1 base, leaving 13 bases between them. CDR1 and CDR2 (germline): SGHVS, FQNEAQ. Written as DNA, the CDR3 is TGTGCCAGCAGCTCCGGTGGGCCCATGAACACCGGGGAGCTGTTTTTT. Translated: CASSSGGPMNTGELFF.

The V gene is TRBV6-6, the J gene TRBJ2-3; TRBD1 or TRBD2 may be the D gene (5 bases each). The CDR3 loop spans 15 amino acids. V was pared by 1 base and J by 2 bases, with 10 bases between. CDR1 is MNHNY and CDR2 is SVGAGI in the germline V gene (reference sequence). CDR3 sequence (DNA): TGTGCCAGCAGTTACTTCGGGGCCCACACAGATACGCAGTATTTT. Translated, it gives CASSYFGAHTDTQYF.

The chain couples TRBV29-1 to TRBJ1-1; no definite D call. V was pared by 3 bases and J by 1 base, with 9 bases between. CDR3 size: 13 residues. CDR1 is SQVTM and CDR2 is ANQGSEA in the germline V gene. The DNA of the CDR3 is TGCAGCGTTGACGACGGCTCGAACACTGAAGCTTTCTTT. As protein: CSVDDGSNTEAFF.

This sequence joins TRBV3-1 and TRBJ2-1; 7 bases agree with TRBD2. The V gene end was trimmed by 4 bases and the J gene end by 6 bases; junction bases not matched to a gene: 12. The CDR3 has 16 amino acids. From germline, CDR1 is LGHDT and CDR2 YNNKEL (reference sequence). Here the CDR3 DNA reads TGTGCCAGCAGCCTACTGAGGACTAGTGGGGGCAATGAGCAGTTCTTC. Protein sequence: CASSLLRTSGGNEQFF.

This chain links TRBV5-1 with TRBJ2-7, with D possibly matching TRBD2 (5 bases). The CDR3 loop spans 14 amino acids. Trimming removed 0 bases from V and 7 bases from J, with 14 bases in between. Germline lookup yields CDR1 SGHRS and CDR2 YFSETQ. The CDR3 here is CASSLAPVSGEQYF. In DNA, the CDR3 is TGCGCCAGCAGCTTGGCCCCGGTCTCGGGAGAGCAGTACTTC.

V gene TRBV7-2 combines with J gene TRBJ1-2; no definite D call. The CDR3 length is 17 residues. The V gene's germline CDR1 is SGHTA and CDR2 FQGNSA. V was cut by 1 base and J by 7 bases, with 22 bases left in between. The CDR3 DNA reads as TGTGCCAGCAGCTTAGACCTCAGCCCTCTAAATCCCTTTGGCTACACCTTC. Encoded protein: CASSLDLSPLNPFGYTF.

The rearrangement uses TRBV27 and TRBJ2-1, with D perhaps being TRBD1 or TRBD2 (5 bases each). Germline V gives CDR1 MNHEY, CDR2 SMNVEV (reference sequence). The CDR3 totals 14 residues. Trimming shortened V by 3 bases and J by 6 bases, and 12 bases separated the two germline ends. The CDR3 reads CASSFGTVTNEQFF. Here the CDR3 DNA reads TGTGCCAGCAGTTTTGGGACGGTGACCAATGAGCAGTTCTTC.

V and J are TRBV5-1 and TRBJ1-2; D is possibly TRBD1 (6 bases). There are 14 residues in the CDR3. Trimming shortened V by 4 bases and J by 5 bases, and 15 bases separated the two germline ends. Germline V CDR1 and CDR2: SGHRS, YFSETQ. This CDR3 reads CASSLEGVSYGYTF. The CDR3 nucleotides read TGCGCCAGCAGCCTGGAGGGGGTCAGTTATGGCTACACCTTC.

This rearrangement joins TRBV7-8 to TRBJ1-5; 7 bases are shared with TRBD1. V was clipped by 1 base and J by 6 bases; unmatched bases: 9. This CDR3 comprises 16 residues. Germline V gene sequence: CDR1 SGHVS, CDR2 FQNEAQ. CDR3: CASSLGVQGIGQPQHF. The CDR3 bases are TGTGCCAGCAGCTTAGGGGTACAGGGGATTGGTCAGCCCCAGCATTTT. Filled out from reference TRBV7-8 and TRBJ1-5, the complete variable domain reads GAGVSQSPRYKVAKRGQDVALRCDPISGHVSLFWYQQALGQGPEFLTYFQNEAQLDKSGLPSDRFFAERPEGSVSTLKIQRTQQEDSAVYLCASSLGVQGIGQPQHFGDGTRLSIL.

The chain recombines TRBV7-9 with TRBJ1-2; unclear D gene. Trimming stripped 5 bases from V and 0 bases from J, with 10 bases between. The CDR3 runs 14 residues. CDR1 and CDR2 (germline): SEHNR, FQNEAQ (reference sequence). CDR3 sequence: CASSRGPANYGYTF. The CDR3 DNA sequence: TGTGCCAGCAGCCGCGGTCCCGCTAACTATGGCTACACCTTC.

The chain is built from TRBV15 and TRBJ2-3; TRBD1 might be the D (6 bases). The germline CDR1 and CDR2 sequences are LNHNV and YYDKDF (reference sequence). V was pared by 0 bases and J by 4 bases, with 11 bases between. The CDR3 length is 15 residues. The CDR3 DNA is TGTGCCACCAGCAGAGAAGGCAGGGGAGCAGATACGCAGTATTTT. Amino acid sequence: CATSREGRGADTQYF.

The chain recombines TRBV7-9 with TRBJ2-6, with 7 bases lining up with TRBD2. Trimming took 10 bases from V and 0 from J; bases not matched to a gene: 6. CDR1 and CDR2 from the germline V gene are SEHNR and FQNEAQ (reference sequence). CDR3 length: 15 amino acids. CDR3 protein: CATRGMGSGANVLTF. DNA for the CDR3: TGTGCCACGCGGGGGATGGGCTCTGGGGCCAACGTCCTGACTTTC.

This chain connects TRBV2 to TRBJ1-2, with 9 bases aligning to TRBD1. V shed 8 bases and J 6 bases; nucleotides not matched to a gene: 1. Germline V gene lookup returns CDR1 SNHLY and CDR2 FYNNEI. CDR3 size: 11 residues. The DNA for the CDR3 is TGTGCCAGCTACAGGGGGCATGGCTACACCTTC. Translation gives CASYRGHGYTF.

J is TRBJ1-1 and V is TRBV19; no reliable D call. Trimming took off 5 bases at V and 1 base at J, with 20 bases between the two ends. Germline CDR1 reads LNHDA; CDR2 reads SQIVND (reference sequence). CDR3 length: 17 amino acids. The CDR3 nucleotides are TGTGCCAGTAGTGCCCCCCCCCGGACCCTGCCGAACACTGAAGCTTTCTTT. Protein sequence: CASSAPPRTLPNTEAFF.

The V call is TRBV29-1, the J call TRBJ1-1, with a tentative D call TRBD1 (6 bases). CDR3 length equals 13 residues. V dropped 5 bases and J dropped 3 bases, with 13 bases sitting between them. Germline CDR1 and CDR2: SQVTM and ANQGSEA. CDR3 sequence (DNA): TGCAGCGTTTGTACGGGGGCCGACACTGAAGCTTTCTTT. Translated: CSVCTGADTEAFF.

V usage is TRBV9 and J usage is TRBJ2-3; the D call may be TRBD1 or TRBD2 (6 bases each). The CDR3 consists of 14 residues. The ends were cut back, 9 bases at V and 3 bases at J, with 17 bases in the middle. Per the germline V gene, CDR1 is SGDLS and CDR2 is YYNGEE. In nucleotides, the CDR3 is TGTGCCATCTCCCTACTAGGGGGGACAGATACGCAGTATTTT. It encodes CAISLLGGTDTQYF.

The chain combines TRBV27 with TRBJ1-5, with D unclear. Germline V gene sequence: CDR1 MNHEY, CDR2 SMNVEV (reference sequence). CDR3 length equals 16 residues. V was trimmed by 0 bases and J by 2 bases, leaving 11 bases between them. CDR3 coding DNA: TGTGCCAGCAGTTTATCTAGGGTAGATGGCAATCAGCCCCAGCATTTT. Protein: CASSLSRVDGNQPQHF.

The J gene is TRBJ1-2, the V gene TRBV14; a weak D match, TRBD1 (5 bases). This CDR3 contains 14 residues. V gave up 4 bases and J gave up 4 bases, with 13 bases separating them. Germline V gene lookup returns CDR1 SGHDN and CDR2 FVKESK. This CDR3 reads CASSPRAGVYGYTF. DNA for the CDR3: TGTGCCAGCAGCCCCAGGGCGGGAGTCTATGGCTACACCTTC.

The chain combines TRBV12-3 or TRBV12-4 with TRBJ2-5; D may be TRBD1 (6 bases). V lost 4 bases and J 5 bases, leaving 11 bases between the germline ends. This CDR3 comprises 13 residues. CDR3: CASSSPGVETQYF. The CDR3 DNA follows: TGTGCCAGCAGTTCGCCAGGGGTGGAGACCCAGTACTTC.

The V gene is TRBV25-1, the J gene TRBJ1-2; 11 bases agree with TRBD1. This CDR3 comprises 16 residues. Germline CDR1 is MGHDK and CDR2 is SYGVNS. V was pared by 4 bases and J by 2 bases, with 6 bases of the junction left unmatched. CDR3 residues: CASSGWDRGSNYGYTF. DNA for the CDR3: TGTGCCAGCAGTGGGTGGGACAGGGGGTCGAACTATGGCTACACCTTC.